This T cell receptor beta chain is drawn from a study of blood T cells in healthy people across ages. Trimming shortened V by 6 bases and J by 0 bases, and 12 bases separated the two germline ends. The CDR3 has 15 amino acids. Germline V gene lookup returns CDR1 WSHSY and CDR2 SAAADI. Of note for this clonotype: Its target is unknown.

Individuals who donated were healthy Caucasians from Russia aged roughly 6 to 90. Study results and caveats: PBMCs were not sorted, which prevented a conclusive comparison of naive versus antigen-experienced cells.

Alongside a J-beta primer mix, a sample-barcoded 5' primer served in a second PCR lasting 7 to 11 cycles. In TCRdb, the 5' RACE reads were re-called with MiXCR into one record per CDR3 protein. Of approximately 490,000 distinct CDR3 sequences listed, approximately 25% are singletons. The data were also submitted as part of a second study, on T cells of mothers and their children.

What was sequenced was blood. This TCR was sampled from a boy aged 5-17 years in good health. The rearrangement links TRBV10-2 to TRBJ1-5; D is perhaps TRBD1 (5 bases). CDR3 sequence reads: CASRNGGSSNQPQHF. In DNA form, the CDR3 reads TGCGCCAGCAGGAACGGGGGTAGTAGCAATCAGCCCCAGCATTTT.